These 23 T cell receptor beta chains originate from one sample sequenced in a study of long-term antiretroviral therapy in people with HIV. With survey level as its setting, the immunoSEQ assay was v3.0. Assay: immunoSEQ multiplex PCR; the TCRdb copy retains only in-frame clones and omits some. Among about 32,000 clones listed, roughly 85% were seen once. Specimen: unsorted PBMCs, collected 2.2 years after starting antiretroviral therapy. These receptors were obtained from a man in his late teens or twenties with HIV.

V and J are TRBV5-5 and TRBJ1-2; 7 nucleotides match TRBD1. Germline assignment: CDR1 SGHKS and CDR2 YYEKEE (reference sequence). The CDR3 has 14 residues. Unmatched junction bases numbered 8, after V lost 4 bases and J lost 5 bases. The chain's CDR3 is CASSRDRSGYGYTF. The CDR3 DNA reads TGTGCCAGCAGCCGGGACAGATCAGGGTATGGCTACACCTTC.

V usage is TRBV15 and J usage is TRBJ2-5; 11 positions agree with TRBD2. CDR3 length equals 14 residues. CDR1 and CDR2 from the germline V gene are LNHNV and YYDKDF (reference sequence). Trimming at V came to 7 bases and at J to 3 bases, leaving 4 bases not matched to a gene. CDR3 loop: CATTGTSGEETQYF. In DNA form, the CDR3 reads TGTGCCACCACCGGGACTAGCGGAGAAGAGACCCAGTACTTC.

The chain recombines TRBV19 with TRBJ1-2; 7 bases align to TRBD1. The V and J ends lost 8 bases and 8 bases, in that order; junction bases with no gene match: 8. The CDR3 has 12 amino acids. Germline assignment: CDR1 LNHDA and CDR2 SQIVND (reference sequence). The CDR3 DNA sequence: TGTGCCAGTTCGACAGGGAGTTTCGGCTACACCTTC. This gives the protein CASSTGSFGYTF.

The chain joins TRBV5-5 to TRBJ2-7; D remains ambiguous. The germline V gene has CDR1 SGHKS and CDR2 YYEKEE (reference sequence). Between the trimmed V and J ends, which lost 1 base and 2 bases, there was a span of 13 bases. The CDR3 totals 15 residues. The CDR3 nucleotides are TGTGCCAGCAGCTTGTTCGCCAGTGACCCCTACGAGCAGTACTTC. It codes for CASSLFASDPYEQYF.

The CDR3 nucleotides are TGTGCCAGCAGTCGGCAAGAGACCCAGTACTTC. This translates into CASSRQETQYF. The chain employs TRBV2 and TRBJ2-5; no reliable D call. V was shortened by 5 bases and J by 2 bases, with 3 bases between the two germline ends. The CDR3 has 11 residues. Looked up from germline, CDR1 is SNHLY and CDR2 is FYNNEI.

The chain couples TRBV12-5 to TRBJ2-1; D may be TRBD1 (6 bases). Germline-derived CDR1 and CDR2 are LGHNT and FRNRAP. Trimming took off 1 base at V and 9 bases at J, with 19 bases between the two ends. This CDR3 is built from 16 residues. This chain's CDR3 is CASGLGGTLTGFEQFF. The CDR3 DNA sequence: TGTGCTAGTGGTTTGGGGGGAACTCTAACAGGGTTTGAGCAGTTCTTC.

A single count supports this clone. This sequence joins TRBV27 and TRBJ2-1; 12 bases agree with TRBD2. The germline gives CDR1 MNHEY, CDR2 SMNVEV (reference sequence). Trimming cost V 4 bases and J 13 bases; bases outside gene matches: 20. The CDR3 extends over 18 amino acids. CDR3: CASSSQTSGSPGAMRQFF. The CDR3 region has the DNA TGTGCCAGCAGTTCCCAGACTAGCGGGAGCCCCGGCGCAATGAGACAGTTCTTC.

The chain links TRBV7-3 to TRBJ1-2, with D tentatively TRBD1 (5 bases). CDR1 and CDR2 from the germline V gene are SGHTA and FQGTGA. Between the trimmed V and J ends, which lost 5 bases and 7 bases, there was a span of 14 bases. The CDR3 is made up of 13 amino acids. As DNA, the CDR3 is TGTGCCAGCAGCCCGTTGGGGGGGGGTGGCTACACCTTC. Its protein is CASSPLGGGGYTF. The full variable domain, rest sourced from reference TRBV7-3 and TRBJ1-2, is GAGVSQTPSNKVTEKGKYVELRCDPISGHTALYWYRQSLGQGPEFLIYFQGTGAADDSGLPNDRFFAVRPEGSVSTLKIQRTERGDSAVYLCASSPLGGGGYTFGSGTRLTVV.

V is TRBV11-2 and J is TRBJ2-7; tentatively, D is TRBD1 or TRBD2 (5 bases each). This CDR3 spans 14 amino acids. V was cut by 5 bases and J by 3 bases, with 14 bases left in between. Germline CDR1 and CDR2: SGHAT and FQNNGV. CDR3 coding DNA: TGTGCCAGCAGCAGCAGAGGGGAGAACTACGAGCAGTACTTC. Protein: CASSSRGENYEQYF.

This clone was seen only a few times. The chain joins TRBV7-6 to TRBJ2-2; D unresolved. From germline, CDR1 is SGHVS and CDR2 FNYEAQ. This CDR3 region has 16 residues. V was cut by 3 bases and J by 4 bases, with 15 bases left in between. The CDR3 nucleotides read TGTGCCAGCAGCTTTGCCGGGCCTACGGCCACCGGGGAGCTGTTTTTT. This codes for CASSFAGPTATGELFF.

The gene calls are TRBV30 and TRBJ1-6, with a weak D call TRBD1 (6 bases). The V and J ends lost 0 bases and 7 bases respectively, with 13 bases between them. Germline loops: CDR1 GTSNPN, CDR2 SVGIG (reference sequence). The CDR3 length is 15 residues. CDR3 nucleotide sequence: TGTGCCTGGAGTGTACTCCGGGGGCGGAATTCACCCCTCCACTTT. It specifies CAWSVLRGRNSPLHF.

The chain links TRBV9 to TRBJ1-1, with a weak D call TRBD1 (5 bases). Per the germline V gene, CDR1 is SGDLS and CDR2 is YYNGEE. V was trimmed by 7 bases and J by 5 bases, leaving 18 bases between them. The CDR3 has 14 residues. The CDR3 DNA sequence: TGTGCCAGCGCTCCCTATTTTGGGGGTACTGAAGCTTTCTTT. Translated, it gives CASAPYFGGTEAFF.

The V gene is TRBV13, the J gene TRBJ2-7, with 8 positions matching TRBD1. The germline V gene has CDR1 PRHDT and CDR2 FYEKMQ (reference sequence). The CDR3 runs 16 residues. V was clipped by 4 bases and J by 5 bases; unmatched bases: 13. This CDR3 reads CASSSYQGAGRHEQYF. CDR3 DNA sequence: TGTGCCAGCAGCTCTTACCAGGGGGCAGGCAGACACGAGCAGTACTTC.

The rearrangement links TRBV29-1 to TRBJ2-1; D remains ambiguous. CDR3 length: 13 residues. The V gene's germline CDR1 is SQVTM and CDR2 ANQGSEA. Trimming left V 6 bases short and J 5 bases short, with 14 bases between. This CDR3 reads CSVAEGYNNEQFF. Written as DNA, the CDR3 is TGCAGCGTCGCAGAAGGGTACAACAATGAGCAGTTCTTC.

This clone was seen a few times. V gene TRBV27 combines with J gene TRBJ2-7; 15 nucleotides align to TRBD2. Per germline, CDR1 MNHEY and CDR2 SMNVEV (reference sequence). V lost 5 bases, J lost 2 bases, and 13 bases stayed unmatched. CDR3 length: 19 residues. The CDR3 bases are TGTGCCAGCAGTACACTCGGGACTAGCGGGGGGACTAACCCCTACGAGCAGTACTTC. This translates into CASSTLGTSGGTNPYEQYF.

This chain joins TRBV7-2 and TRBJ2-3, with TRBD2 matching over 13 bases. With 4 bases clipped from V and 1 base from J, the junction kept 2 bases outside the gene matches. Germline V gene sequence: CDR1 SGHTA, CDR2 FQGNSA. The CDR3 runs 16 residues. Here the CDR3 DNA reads TGTGCCAGCAGCTCCACTAGCGGGAGGGGCACAGATACGCAGTATTTT. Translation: CASSSTSGRGTDTQYF.

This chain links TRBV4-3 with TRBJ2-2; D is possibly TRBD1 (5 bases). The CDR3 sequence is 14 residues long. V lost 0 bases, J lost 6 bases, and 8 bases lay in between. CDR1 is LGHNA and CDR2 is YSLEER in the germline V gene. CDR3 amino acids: CASSQEWGSGELFF. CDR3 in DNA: TGCGCCAGCAGCCAAGAATGGGGCTCCGGGGAGCTGTTTTTT.

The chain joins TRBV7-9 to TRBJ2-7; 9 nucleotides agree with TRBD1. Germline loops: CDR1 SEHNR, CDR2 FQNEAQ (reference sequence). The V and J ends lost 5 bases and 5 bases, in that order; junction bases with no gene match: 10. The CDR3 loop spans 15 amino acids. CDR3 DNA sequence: TGTGCCAGCAGCGACCGGGACAGGGTGTTCGACGAGCAGTACTTC. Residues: CASSDRDRVFDEQYF.

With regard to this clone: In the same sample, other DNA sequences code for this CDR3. CDR3 in DNA: TGTGCCTGGAGTGTACAGGGGAATCAGCCCCAGCATTTT. Translating gives CAWSVQGNQPQHF. The chain couples TRBV30 to TRBJ1-5; 7 bases are a match to TRBD1. Trimming took 0 bases from V and 4 from J; bases not matched to a gene: 0. The CDR3 covers 13 residues. Germline V gene sequence: CDR1 GTSNPN, CDR2 SVGIG (reference sequence).

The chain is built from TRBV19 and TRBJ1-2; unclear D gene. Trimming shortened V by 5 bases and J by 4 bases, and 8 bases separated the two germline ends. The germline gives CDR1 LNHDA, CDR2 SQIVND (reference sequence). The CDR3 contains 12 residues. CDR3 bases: TGTGCCAGTAGTCAGGACCTCTATGGCTACACCTTC. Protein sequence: CASSQDLYGYTF.

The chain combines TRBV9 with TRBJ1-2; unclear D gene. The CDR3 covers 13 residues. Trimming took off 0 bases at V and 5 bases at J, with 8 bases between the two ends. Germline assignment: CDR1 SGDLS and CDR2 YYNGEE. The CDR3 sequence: CASSVDQGYGYTF. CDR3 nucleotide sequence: TGTGCCAGCAGCGTAGATCAAGGGTATGGCTACACCTTC.

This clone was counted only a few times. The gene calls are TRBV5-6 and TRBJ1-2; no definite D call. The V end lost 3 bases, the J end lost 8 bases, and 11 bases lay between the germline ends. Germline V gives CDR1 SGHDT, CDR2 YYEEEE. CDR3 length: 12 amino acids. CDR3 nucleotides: TGTGCCAGCAGCTCAGGACCTGGCGGCTACACCTTC. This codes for CASSSGPGGYTF.

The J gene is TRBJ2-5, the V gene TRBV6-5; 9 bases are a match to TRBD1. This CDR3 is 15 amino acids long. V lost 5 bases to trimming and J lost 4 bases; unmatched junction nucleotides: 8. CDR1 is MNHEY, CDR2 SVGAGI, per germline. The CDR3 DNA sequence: TGTGCCAGCAGTGCACAGGGGGCGTTTGGAGAGACCCAGTACTTC. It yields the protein CASSAQGAFGETQYF.